These 10 T cell receptor beta chains were sequenced from one sample in a study of PD-1 blockade in classical Hodgkin lymphoma. Following autologous stem cell transplantation, relapse occurred in every patient, and exposure to brentuximab vedotin varied. This table comes from immunoSEQ multiplex PCR, and its TCRdb copy is limited to in-frame clones, with some not included. The data hold tens of thousands of clones, with 85% to 90% observed a single time. Sequenced material: peripheral blood mononuclear cells (PBMCs), taken at baseline. These receptors came from a human donor with classical Hodgkin lymphoma.

The chain joins TRBV5-8 to TRBJ1-6; TRBD1 might be the D (5 bases). Germline lookup yields CDR1 SGHTS and CDR2 YDEGEE. The CDR3 consists of 15 residues. Trimming cost V 0 bases and J 11 bases, with 15 bases left between them. The CDR3 protein is CASSLAHAGNAPLHF. DNA of the CDR3: TGTGCCAGCAGCTTGGCCCACGCAGGGAACGCACCCCTCCACTTT.

V gene TRBV30 combines with J gene TRBJ2-3; 8 bases line up with TRBD2. The CDR3 has 13 amino acids. Germline CDR1 GTSNPN, CDR2 SVGIG (reference sequence). J gave up 2 bases and V 7 bases, and 5 bases lay outside the gene matches. CDR3 sequence reads: CAFSGAITDTQYF. The CDR3 DNA sequence: TGTGCCTTTAGCGGGGCGATCACAGATACGCAGTATTTT.

The chain carries TRBV5-4 and TRBJ2-7; TRBD2 aligns across 10 bases. The length of the CDR3 is 15 residues. V dropped 2 bases and J dropped 3; count of bases not matched to a gene: 5. The V gene's germline CDR1 is SGHNT and CDR2 YYREEE (reference sequence). The CDR3: CASSLASSGGYEQYF. The DNA for the CDR3 is TGTGCCAGCAGCTTAGCCTCTAGCGGGGGCTACGAGCAGTACTTC.

This clone was counted once. This chain joins TRBV5-1 and TRBJ2-7; 15 bases are shared with TRBD2. The CDR3 covers 17 residues. The germline gives CDR1 SGHRS, CDR2 YFSETQ. The J segment lost 2 bases and the V segment lost 4 bases, leaving 7 bases of the junction unmatched. CDR3 loop: CASSTGLAGGPTYEQYF. In nucleotides, the CDR3 is TGCGCCAGCAGCACCGGACTAGCGGGGGGGCCGACCTACGAGCAGTACTTC.

The chain couples TRBV4-1 to TRBJ1-6, with D perhaps matching TRBD1 (5 bases). V was trimmed by 4 bases and J by 0 bases, leaving 16 bases between them. The CDR3 sequence is 18 residues long. The V gene's germline CDR1 is MGHRA and CDR2 YSYEKL. CDR3 DNA sequence: TGCGCCAGCAGCCCCACCCCAGGAGACAGCTCCTATAATTCACCCCTCCACTTT. This codes for CASSPTPGDSSYNSPLHF.

The rearrangement joins TRBV10-3 to TRBJ1-4; D unresolved. This CDR3 has 13 amino acids. Per germline, CDR1 ENHRY and CDR2 SYGVKD. Trimming cost V 5 bases and J 8 bases, with 12 bases left between them. The CDR3 protein is CAISPALWEKLFF. The CDR3 DNA follows: TGTGCCATCAGTCCGGCGCTTTGGGAAAAACTGTTTTTT.

This rearrangement joins TRBV6-1 to TRBJ1-5; TRBD1 matches at 7 bases. V was pared by 6 bases and J by 0 bases, with 5 bases of the junction left unmatched. The CDR3 consists of 15 residues. Germline V gene lookup returns CDR1 MNHNS and CDR2 SASEGT. CDR3 nucleotides: TGTGCCAGCAGAGAACAGGGGCCTAGCAATCAGCCCCAGCATTTT. This translates into CASREQGPSNQPQHF.

CDR3 sequence reads: CASSGQGNVKTQYF. The CDR3 DNA reads as TGTGCCAGCAGCGGACAGGGAAACGTAAAGACCCAGTACTTC. The chain recombines TRBV7-2 with TRBJ2-5; 8 positions match TRBD1. The J segment lost 6 bases and the V segment lost 5 bases, leaving 8 bases of the junction unmatched. The CDR3 spans 14 residues. CDR1 SGHTA and CDR2 FQGNSA come from the germline V gene.

The CDR3 nucleotides read TGTGCCAGCAGTTACCGGGGACAGTCCTACGAGCAGTACTTC. This sequence encodes CASSYRGQSYEQYF. The chain employs TRBV6-6 and TRBJ2-7; 7 bases agree with TRBD1. In germline, CDR1 is MNHNY, CDR2 SVGAGI (reference sequence). The V segment lost 2 bases and the J segment 1 base; nucleotides outside the gene matches: 2. The CDR3 consists of 14 residues.

V gene TRBV19 combines with J gene TRBJ1-6; D remains unclear. CDR3 length: 18 amino acids. Germline CDR1 and CDR2: LNHDA and SQIVND (reference sequence). Trimming shortened V by 5 bases and J by 1 base, and 18 bases separated the two germline ends. Written as DNA, the CDR3 is TGTGCCAGTAGTCCCTCTGACTCGGTCGGATCCTATAATTCACCCCTCCACTTT. This sequence encodes CASSPSDSVGSYNSPLHF.